The next 4 T cell receptor beta chains were all read from a single sample in a study of early stage breast cancer tumors. Libraries were prepared by immunoSEQ multiplex PCR; TCRdb keeps only in-frame clonotypes and omits some of them. The sample has around 60,000 clones; roughly 80% are singletons. Sequencing input: blood. The receptors come from a person aged 30-39 years with breast cancer.

This clone was detected a few times. The rearrangement joins TRBV19 to TRBJ2-2; 12 bases are shared with TRBD2. Germline loops: CDR1 LNHDA, CDR2 SQIVND (reference sequence). This CDR3 spans 16 amino acids. V was clipped by 5 bases and J by 7 bases; unmatched bases: 8. The CDR3 loop reads CASSHASGRGGGELFF. Written as DNA, the CDR3 is TGTGCCAGTAGTCACGCTAGCGGGAGGGGAGGCGGGGAGCTGTTTTTT.

For the CDR3, the DNA is TGTGCCAGCAGCCCCTCGCCCAGCCCGACAGGGGTGAATCAGCCCCAGCATTTT. This encodes CASSPSPSPTGVNQPQHF. V usage is TRBV21-1 and J usage is TRBJ1-5; the DNA was not used to check the table's D call, TRBD1. TRBV21-1 is tagged as a pseudogene. The CDR3 length is 18 residues.

The rearrangement links TRBV14 to TRBJ2-1; D tentatively reads TRBD1 or TRBD2 (5 bases each). CDR3 length: 16 residues. The V end lost 2 bases, the J end lost 0 bases, and 11 bases lay between the germline ends. Germline V lookup: CDR1 SGHDN, CDR2 FVKESK. DNA for the CDR3: TGTGCCAGCAGCCAATATGGGGGTAGCTCCTACAATGAGCAGTTCTTC. Translation: CASSQYGGSSYNEQFF.

The chain combines TRBV11-2 with TRBJ2-3; D remains unclear. Germline CDR1 is SGHAT and CDR2 is FQNNGV. V was pared by 5 bases and J by 5 bases, with 17 bases between. This CDR3 has 15 amino acids. The CDR3 DNA reads TGTGCCAGCAGCACGGACCCTCCACCCCAAGATACGCAGTATTTT. This sequence encodes CASSTDPPPQDTQYF.